The next 11 T cell receptor beta chains were all read from a single sample in a study of radiotherapy plus CTLA-4 blockade in lung cancer. Only in-frame clones appear in the TCRdb table, and some are missing; sequencing was by immunoSEQ multiplex PCR. The table has roughly 80,000 clones, around 79% seen once. Material: peripheral blood, obtained from a patient treated with radiotherapy plus ipilimumab. Every receptor here comes from a human donor with non-small cell lung cancer who had a partial response to radiotherapy plus ipilimumab. Some clones in this sample may be carry-over from other donors' samples.

In this sample, this clone turned up once. The chain is built from TRBV28 and TRBJ2-1; 7 bases align to TRBD2. V trimming: 3 bases; J trimming: 3 bases; junction bases outside the gene matches: 5. The CDR3 sequence is 15 residues long. In germline, CDR1 is MDHEN, CDR2 SYDVKM. CDR3 bases: TGTGCCAGCAGTTTGGGCGGGAGCCGCTACAATGAGCAGTTCTTC. Protein: CASSLGGSRYNEQFF.

The chain links TRBV28 to TRBJ2-7; D perhaps matches TRBD2 (6 bases). CDR3 size: 15 residues. V lost 5 bases, J lost 0 bases, and 14 bases lay in between. Per the germline V gene, CDR1 is MDHEN and CDR2 is SYDVKM. The CDR3 bases are TGTGCCAGCAGTAGAGGACTAACCAACTCCTACGAGCAGTACTTC. Residues: CASSRGLTNSYEQYF.

There are a few counts of this clone. The chain combines TRBV23-1 with TRBJ1-1; 10 nucleotides agree with TRBD1. TRBV23-1 is recorded as an ORF, its role being uncertain. CDR3 length: 20 residues. J gave up 4 bases and V 4 bases, and 21 bases lay outside the gene matches. This CDR3 is CASSPSINDRGQSIGTEAFF. The CDR3 coding sequence is TGCGCCAGCAGTCCCTCCATTAACGACAGGGGGCAAAGTATAGGCACTGAAGCTTTCTTT.

This clone was picked up a small number of times. V gene TRBV19 combines with J gene TRBJ1-1; D unresolved. The CDR3 sequence is 10 residues long. Per the germline V gene, CDR1 is LNHDA and CDR2 is SQIVND (reference sequence). Trimming took off 9 bases at V and 6 bases at J, with 8 bases between the two ends. The CDR3 here is CASRSSEAFF. As DNA, the CDR3 is TGTGCCAGCCGGTCGTCTGAAGCTTTCTTT.

The V and J genes are TRBV7-9 and TRBJ1-2; a possible D gene is TRBD1 (5 bases). The V and J ends lost 5 bases and 7 bases respectively, with 14 bases between them. Germline V lookup: CDR1 SEHNR, CDR2 FQNEAQ (reference sequence). The CDR3 is 13 residues long. Written as DNA, the CDR3 is TGTGCCAGCAGCCGGGGGTTGGAGGGTGGCTACACCTTC. Translation: CASSRGLEGGYTF.

This chain joins TRBV27 and TRBJ2-4; TRBD1 matches at 9 bases. Germline assignment: CDR1 MNHEY and CDR2 SMNVEV (reference sequence). J gave up 3 bases and V 6 bases, and 12 bases lay outside the gene matches. This CDR3 region has 17 residues. In nucleotides, the CDR3 is TGTGCCAGCAGCCCAAGGTTGGACAGGGGTATCAAAAACATTCAGTACTTC. It specifies CASSPRLDRGIKNIQYF.

Only a few counts were recorded for this clone. Other nucleotide sequences from this sample produce the same CDR3. The chain recombines TRBV11-2 with TRBJ1-1; D remains unclear. The CDR3 is 14 amino acids. Germline V gives CDR1 SGHAT, CDR2 FQNNGV. Deletions cut 1 base from V and 1 base from J, with 7 bases between. The CDR3 sequence: CASSLVGGNTEAFF. The CDR3 DNA reads TGTGCCAGCAGCTTAGTAGGAGGGAACACTGAAGCTTTCTTT.

The J gene is TRBJ1-2, the V gene TRBV28; 8 bases are shared with TRBD1. The germline V gene encodes CDR1 MDHEN and CDR2 SYDVKM. There are 15 residues in the CDR3. V was pared by 6 bases and J by 4 bases, with 10 bases of the junction left unmatched. CDR3 bases: TGTGCCAGCAGCAAGTTTCCGGACAGGGCCTATGGCTACACCTTC. Translating gives CASSKFPDRAYGYTF.

The V call is TRBV25-1, the J call TRBJ2-7; perhaps TRBD1 as D (6 bases). CDR1 is MGHDK, CDR2 SYGVNS, per germline. V shed 2 bases and J shed 5 bases, with 13 bases lying between them. This CDR3 is built from 14 residues. The CDR3 nucleotides read TGTGCCAGCAGTGAAGGGGGCCCTACCCACGAGCAGTACTTC. This gives the protein CASSEGGPTHEQYF.

The CDR3 reads CASSLTGQGRNTEAFF. CDR3 DNA: TGTGCCAGCAGCTTAACAGGGCAGGGAAGGAACACTGAAGCTTTCTTT. This chain joins TRBV7-2 and TRBJ1-1, with a weak D call TRBD1 (6 bases). CDR3 length: 16 residues. V shed 2 bases and J shed 1 base, with 14 bases lying between them. Germline V gene lookup returns CDR1 SGHTA and CDR2 FQGNSA.

The chain joins TRBV28 to TRBJ2-7; 8 nucleotides align to TRBD1. J gave up 9 bases and V 7 bases, and 14 bases lay outside the gene matches. Per germline, CDR1 MDHEN and CDR2 SYDVKM. The CDR3 is made up of 14 amino acids. DNA of the CDR3: TGTGCCAGCAACCCGGGACAGGCCGCCCGTCGGCAGTACTTC. It specifies CASNPGQAARRQYF.